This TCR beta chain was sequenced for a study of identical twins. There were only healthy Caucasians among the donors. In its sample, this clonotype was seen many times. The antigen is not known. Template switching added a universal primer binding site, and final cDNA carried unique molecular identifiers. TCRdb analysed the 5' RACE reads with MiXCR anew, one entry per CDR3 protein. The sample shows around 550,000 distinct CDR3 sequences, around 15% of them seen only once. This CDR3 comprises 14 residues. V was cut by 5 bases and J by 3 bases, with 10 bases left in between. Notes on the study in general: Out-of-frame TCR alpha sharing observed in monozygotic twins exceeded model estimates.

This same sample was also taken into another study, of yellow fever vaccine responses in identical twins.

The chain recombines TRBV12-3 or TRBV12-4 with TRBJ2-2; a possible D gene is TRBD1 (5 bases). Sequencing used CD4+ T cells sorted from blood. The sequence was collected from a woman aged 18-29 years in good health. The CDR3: CASSPGHHTGELFF. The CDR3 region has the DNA TGTGCCAGCAGTCCCGGACATCACACCGGGGAGCTGTTTTTT.